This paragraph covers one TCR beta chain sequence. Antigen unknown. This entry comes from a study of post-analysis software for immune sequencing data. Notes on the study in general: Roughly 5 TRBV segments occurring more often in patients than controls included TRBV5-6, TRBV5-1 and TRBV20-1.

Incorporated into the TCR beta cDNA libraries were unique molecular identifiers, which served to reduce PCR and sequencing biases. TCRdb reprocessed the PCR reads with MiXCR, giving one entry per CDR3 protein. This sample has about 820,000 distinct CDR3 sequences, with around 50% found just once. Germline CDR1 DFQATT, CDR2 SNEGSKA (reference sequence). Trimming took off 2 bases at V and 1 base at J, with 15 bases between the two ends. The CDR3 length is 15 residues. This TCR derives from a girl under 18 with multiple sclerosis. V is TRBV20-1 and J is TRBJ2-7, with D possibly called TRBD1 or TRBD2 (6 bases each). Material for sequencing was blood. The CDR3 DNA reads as TGCAGTGCTAGACGGGGGCGTGGTTTTTCCTACGAGCAGTACTTC. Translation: CSARRGRGFSYEQYF.